Detailed here is one T cell receptor beta chain. Its antigen remains unidentified. The data are from a study of human T cells and chemical hapten exposure. Study at large: Sensitization used 2% DPC on approximately 2 cm by approximately 2 cm upper inner arm skin. Study-wide points: Expanded TCRs clustered into significantly more large CDR3 similarity groups than controls, the analysis revealed. Expanded TCR counts at PT1 were positively correlated with the patch test score.

As for time point: patch test 1, 2 weeks after DPC sensitization. The treatment: therapeutic diphenylcyclopropenone sensitization with weekly scalp DPC. Blood collection happened ahead of applying each patch test. The CDR3 is 15 residues long. Losses at the gene ends were 4 bases for V and 7 bases for J; bases not matched to a gene: 10. Looked up from germline, CDR1 is SGHTS and CDR2 is YDEGEE. Each CDR3 protein gets one entry after TCRdb re-called the RACE reads with MiXCR. The sample contains around 380,000 distinct CDR3 sequences, more than 4.5% of which appear only once. The clonotype was recovered from a woman aged 45-60 years with alopecia areata. Some clones in this sample may be carry-over from other donors' samples. The chain has TRBV5-8 and TRBJ2-7; TRBD2 matches at 11 bases. The specimen comprised whole blood, sampled in connection with sensitization to the hapten diphenylcyclopropenone (DPC). CDR3 region: CASSVIAGGPSEQYF. CDR3 nucleotides: TGTGCCAGCAGCGTAATAGCGGGGGGGCCGTCTGAGCAGTACTTC.